This TCR beta chain was sequenced during a study of OX40 agonist ivuxolimab in advanced cancers. Across the whole study: While on treatment, patients had intravenous ivuxolimab at 0.01 to 10 mg/kg every 2 weeks. The group had a mean age of around 60 years, ranged from 23 to 79, and was 75% to 85% male.

Produced via immunoSEQ multiplex PCR; TCRdb's table is partial and in-frame only. Here the sample spans 20,000 to 30,000 clones, less than 90% being singletons. The length of the CDR3 is 14 residues. Germline CDR1 reads LNHDA; CDR2 reads SQIVND (reference sequence). V shed 3 bases and J shed 4 bases, with 12 bases lying between them. The sample consisted of CD4+ or CD8+ T cells sorted from blood, taken in a trial of the OX40 agonist ivuxolimab. The clonotype comes from an adult with an advanced solid tumor such as melanoma, head and neck, liver or kidney cancer. The genes are TRBV19 and TRBJ1-2, with D possibly being TRBD1 (6 bases). CDR3 sequence reads: CASSITDSIYGYTF. CDR3 sequence (DNA): TGTGCCAGTAGTATCACGGACAGTATCTATGGCTACACCTTC. Full variable domain (outside the CDR3, taken from reference TRBV19 and TRBJ1-2): DGGITQSPKYLFRKEGQNVTLSCEQNLNHDAMYWYRQDPGQGLRLIYYSQIVNDFQKGDIAEGYSVSREKKESFPLTVTSAQKNPTAFYLCASSITDSIYGYTFGSGTRLTVV.